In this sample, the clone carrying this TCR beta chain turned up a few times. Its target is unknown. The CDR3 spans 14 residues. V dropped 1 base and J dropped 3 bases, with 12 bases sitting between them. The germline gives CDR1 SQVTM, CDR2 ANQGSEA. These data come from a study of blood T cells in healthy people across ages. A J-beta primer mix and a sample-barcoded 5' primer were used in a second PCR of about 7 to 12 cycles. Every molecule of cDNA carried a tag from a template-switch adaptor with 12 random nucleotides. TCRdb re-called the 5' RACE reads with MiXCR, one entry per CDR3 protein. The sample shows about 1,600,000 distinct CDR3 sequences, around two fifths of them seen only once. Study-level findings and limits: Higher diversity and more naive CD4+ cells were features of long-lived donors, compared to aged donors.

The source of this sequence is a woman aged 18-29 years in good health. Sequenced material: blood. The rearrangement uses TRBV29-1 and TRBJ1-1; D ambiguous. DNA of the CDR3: TGCAGCGTTGAAGTTGACAAAGAGTACACTGAAGCTTTCTTT. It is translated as CSVEVDKEYTEAFF.